The following is a T cell receptor (beta chain) sequence with its context. Germline CDR1 SNHLY, CDR2 FYNNEI. CDR3 length equals 14 residues. V shed 7 bases and J shed 0 bases, with 11 bases lying between them. In the PCR, 60 Vbeta and 13 Jbeta primers were used. The method was immunoSEQ multiplex PCR; TCRdb's version includes in-frame clones alone and lacks a portion of them. Among over 100,000 clones, about 80% were seen once, and the ten largest hold 2% to 3%. This specimen comes from a study of cytomegalovirus exposure and HLA in healthy donors. The chain has TRBV2 and TRBJ2-3, with TRBD1 as a possible D gene (6 bases). Specimen: PBMCs. This clonotype was sampled from a female donor in good health and CMV-seronegative. The DNA for the CDR3 is TGTGCCAGCATCGCGGACAGAAGCACAGATACGCAGTATTTT. Encoded protein: CASIADRSTDTQYF.